This T cell receptor (beta chain) stems from a study of T cells in Graves' hyperthyroidism and ophthalmopathy. The CDR3 extends over 15 amino acids. CDR1 SGHRS and CDR2 YFSETQ come from the germline V gene. V was pared by 5 bases and J by 5 bases, with 11 bases of the junction left unmatched. This clonotype was recorded at least ten times. Amplification of TCR beta CDR3 regions was performed using RNA transcripts as template. The TCR CDR3 was amplified in a first-round RT-PCR using the HTBI primer set. Each CDR3 protein is one row after TCRdb ran MiXCR on the multiplex PCR reads. The sample contains some 500,000 distinct CDR3 sequences, 13% to 15% of which appear only once.

This TCR came from a woman between 18 and 29 years old with Graves' hyperthyroidism. The sequenced sample consisted of blood. This chain links TRBV5-1 with TRBJ1-1; 8 nucleotides match TRBD1. The CDR3: CASRLIQGGYTEAFF. DNA of the CDR3: TGCGCCAGCAGACTAATACAGGGGGGCTATACTGAAGCTTTCTTT. Drawing the rest from reference TRBV5-1 and TRBJ1-1, the complete variable domain is KAGVTQTPRYLIKTRGQQVTLSCSPISGHRSVSWYQQTPGQGLQFLFEYFSETQRNKGNFPGRFSGRQFSNSRSEMNVSTLELGDSALYLCASRLIQGGYTEAFFGQGTRLTVV.